In this sample, the clone carrying this T cell receptor beta chain turned up many times. This entry belongs to a study of blood T cells in healthy people across ages. The germline V gene encodes CDR1 SGHTA and CDR2 FQGNSA. CDR3 length: 16 residues. V shed 5 bases, J shed 2 bases, and the junction held 7 bases outside the gene matches. For the second PCR, which ran for about 6 to 11 cycles, a sample-barcoded 5' primer and a J-beta primer mix were used. TCRdb itself ran the 5' RACE reads through MiXCR, one entry per CDR3 protein. The table lists roughly 700,000 distinct CDR3 sequences, about 30% of them singletons.

The chain combines TRBV7-2 with TRBJ2-3; 10 bases line up with TRBD1. The receptor was isolated from a woman older than 75 in good health. The material sequenced was blood. CDR3 loop: CASSPWGTGATDTQYF. CDR3 coding DNA: TGTGCCAGCAGCCCCTGGGGGACAGGGGCCACAGATACGCAGTATTTT. The full variable domain, with the rest looked up from reference TRBV7-2 and TRBJ2-3, is GAGVSQSPSNKVTEKGKDVELRCDPISGHTALYWYRQSLGQGLEFLIYFQGNSAPDKSGLPSDRFSAERTGGSVSTLTIQRTQQEDSAVYLCASSPWGTGATDTQYFGPGTRLTVL.